These 26 T cell receptor beta chains were all obtained from the same sample, sequenced in a study of somatic mutations in cytotoxic T cells in rheumatoid arthritis. Clones were read by immunoSEQ multiplex PCR, and TCRdb kept only the in-frame ones, dropping some. The data contain some 4,200 clones, 75% to 85% of them singletons. Input material: CD8+ T cells sorted from blood. The receptors here all came from an adult with rheumatoid arthritis.

This clone was counted a few times. This chain joins TRBV9 and TRBJ2-3; D is perhaps TRBD1 (5 bases). V was cut by 3 bases and J by 0 bases, with 14 bases left in between. CDR3 size: 16 residues. Germline V gene data show CDR1 as SGDLS and CDR2 as YYNGEE. Here the CDR3 DNA reads TGTGCCAGCAGCGAGGGATACAGGTCTAGCACAGATACGCAGTATTTT. Translating gives CASSEGYRSSTDTQYF.

The chain uses TRBV5-5 and TRBJ2-7, with TRBD1 matching 7 bases. After removal of 6 bases from V and 0 bases from J, the junction contained 6 bases not matched to a gene. The CDR3 sequence is 14 residues long. In germline, CDR1 is SGHKS, CDR2 YYEKEE (reference sequence). CDR3 in amino acids: CASNTGDTSYEQYF. Here the CDR3 DNA reads TGTGCCAGCAATACAGGGGACACCTCCTACGAGCAGTACTTC.

CDR3 loop: CASSPLAGGTDTQYF. The CDR3 bases are TGTGCCAGCAGTCCCCTAGCGGGGGGCACAGATACGCAGTATTTT. V is TRBV6-6 and J is TRBJ2-3; TRBD2 matches 10 bases. The germline V gene has CDR1 MNHNY and CDR2 SVGAGI (reference sequence). The CDR3 totals 15 residues. Unmatched junction bases numbered 3, after V lost 5 bases and J lost 1 base.

The rearrangement uses TRBV7-9 and TRBJ1-1, with 8 bases identical to TRBD1. The CDR3 length is 16 residues. Germline-derived CDR1 and CDR2 are SEHNR and FQNEAQ (reference sequence). With 2 bases clipped from V and 1 base from J, the junction kept 6 bases outside the gene matches. The CDR3 is CASSLPQGAANTEAFF. The CDR3, as DNA: TGTGCCAGCAGCTTACCCCAGGGGGCCGCGAACACTGAAGCTTTCTTT.

The V gene is TRBV9, the J gene TRBJ1-1; unclear D gene. CDR3 size: 15 residues. Between the trimmed V and J ends, which lost 3 bases and 2 bases, there was a span of 14 bases. CDR1 and CDR2 from the germline V gene are SGDLS and YYNGEE. The CDR3 reads CASSGDGSLNTEAFF. Written as DNA, the CDR3 is TGTGCCAGCAGCGGCGACGGAAGCCTTAACACTGAAGCTTTCTTT.

J is TRBJ2-7 and V is TRBV6-5; 8 positions match TRBD1. The CDR3 has 14 amino acids. Germline lookup yields CDR1 MNHEY and CDR2 SVGAGI. With 0 bases clipped from V and 3 bases from J, the junction kept 1 base outside the gene matches. The chain's CDR3 is CASSYSGQGYEQYF. The DNA of the CDR3 is TGTGCCAGCAGTTACTCCGGACAGGGCTACGAGCAGTACTTC.

V and J are TRBV11-2 and TRBJ1-3; D call uncertain. The germline CDR1 and CDR2 sequences are SGHAT and FQNNGV. The CDR3 is 13 amino acids. The germline V and J ends were trimmed by 2 bases and 3 bases, with 5 bases remaining between them. CDR3 coding DNA: TGTGCCAGCAGCTTATTTTTTGGAAACACCATATATTTT. Its translation is CASSLFFGNTIYF. The full variable domain, completed using reference TRBV11-2 and TRBJ1-3, is EAGVAQSPRYKIIEKRQSVAFWCNPISGHATLYWYQQILGQGPKLLIQFQNNGVVDDSQLPKDRFSAERLKGVDSTLKIQPAKLEDSAVYLCASSLFFGNTIYFGEGSWLTVV.

This clone showed up just a few times. V and J are TRBV6-4 and TRBJ2-2; D is possibly TRBD1 (5 bases). The V end lost 2 bases, the J end lost 4 bases, and 11 bases lay between the germline ends. The CDR3 covers 15 residues. The V gene's germline CDR1 is MRHNA and CDR2 SNTAGT. The CDR3, as DNA: TGTGCCAGCAGTGACGTGGGGCCCGGCACCGGGGAGCTGTTTTTT. Its translation: CASSDVGPGTGELFF.

This chain links TRBV19 with TRBJ1-1; no clear D gene. V lost 3 bases, J lost 1 base, and 6 bases lay in between. The CDR3 spans 13 residues. Per the germline V gene, CDR1 is LNHDA and CDR2 is SQIVND (reference sequence). The CDR3 spells CASSIWGNTEAFF. The CDR3 coding sequence is TGTGCCAGTAGTATTTGGGGGAACACTGAAGCTTTCTTT.

The genes are TRBV9 and TRBJ2-1; 8 nucleotides align to TRBD1. Germline V lookup: CDR1 SGDLS, CDR2 YYNGEE. The CDR3 is made up of 14 amino acids. Unmatched junction bases numbered 1, after V lost 0 bases and J lost 5 bases. CDR3 sequence (DNA): TGTGCCAGCAGCGTAGGGGACAGGAACAATGAGCAGTTCTTC. The encoded protein is CASSVGDRNNEQFF.

In its sample, this clone was seen a few times. V gene TRBV19 combines with J gene TRBJ1-2, with 7 bases fitting TRBD1. CDR1 is LNHDA and CDR2 is SQIVND in the germline V gene (reference sequence). Trimming cost V 5 bases and J 4 bases; bases outside gene matches: 10. The CDR3 covers 15 residues. The CDR3 region has the DNA TGTGCCAGTAGTGTCTGGACAGGCGAATCCTATGGCTACACCTTC. Encoded protein: CASSVWTGESYGYTF.

The V call is TRBV14, the J call TRBJ2-2, with TRBD1 matching over 10 bases. The V gene's germline CDR1 is SGHDN and CDR2 FVKESK. The CDR3 runs 16 residues. V dropped 4 bases and J dropped 5; count of bases not matched to a gene: 7. CDR3 protein: CASSRFPGQGTGELFF. CDR3 bases: TGTGCCAGCAGCCGATTTCCGGGACAGGGGACCGGGGAGCTGTTTTTT.

This chain links TRBV7-9 with TRBJ2-7, with D uncertain. Trimming took off 4 bases at V and 0 bases at J, with 7 bases between the two ends. The CDR3 spans 13 residues. Germline CDR1 is SEHNR and CDR2 is FQNEAQ (reference sequence). CDR3 DNA sequence: TGTGCCAGCAGCTCGCTGGCCTCCTACGAGCAGTACTTC. Translating it yields CASSSLASYEQYF.

The rearrangement links TRBV10-3 to TRBJ1-1, with D hard to call. Germline assignment: CDR1 ENHRY and CDR2 SYGVKD. The CDR3 has 13 residues. The ends were cut back, 3 bases at V and 2 bases at J, with 7 bases in the middle. CDR3 in DNA: TGTGCCATCAGTGAAGAGGTTAACACTGAAGCTTTCTTT. It is translated as CAISEEVNTEAFF.

The chain employs TRBV7-6 and TRBJ2-5, with D maybe TRBD2 (5 bases). Germline V lookup: CDR1 SGHVS, CDR2 FNYEAQ. Trimming shortened V by 3 bases and J by 0 bases, and 14 bases separated the two germline ends. CDR3 length: 16 amino acids. CDR3 bases: TGTGCCAGCAGCTTGAATGGGGAGAGGTACCAAGAGACCCAGTACTTC. Translated, it gives CASSLNGERYQETQYF.

This clone is a singleton in its sample. The chain is built from TRBV27 and TRBJ2-7; 10 nucleotides align to TRBD2. The V gene's germline CDR1 is MNHEY and CDR2 SMNVEV (reference sequence). V was clipped by 6 bases and J by 3 bases; unmatched bases: 5. CDR3 size: 14 residues. The CDR3 nucleotides read TGTGCCAGCAGACAGCGGGGGGGGCTCTACGAGCAGTACTTC. Translated: CASRQRGGLYEQYF.

This clone is a singleton in its sample. J is TRBJ2-7 and V is TRBV6-6; no clear D gene. V lost 0 bases, J lost 3 bases, and 9 bases lay in between. This CDR3 region has 14 residues. Germline V lookup: CDR1 MNHNY, CDR2 SVGAGI (reference sequence). The CDR3 is CASSYSTQIYEQYF. The CDR3 DNA follows: TGTGCCAGCAGTTACTCGACCCAGATCTACGAGCAGTACTTC.

The chain employs TRBV7-6 and TRBJ1-1, with D unclear. Germline V gene lookup returns CDR1 SGHVS and CDR2 FNYEAQ. The length of the CDR3 is 11 residues. The V end lost 6 bases, the J end lost 5 bases, and 7 bases lay between the germline ends. This CDR3 reads CASSFGTEAFF. CDR3 sequence (DNA): TGTGCCAGCAGTTTCGGGACTGAAGCTTTCTTT.

V usage is TRBV9 and J usage is TRBJ2-1; 10 bases agree with TRBD2. This CDR3 contains 17 residues. J gave up 0 bases and V 4 bases, and 7 bases lay outside the gene matches. The germline V gene has CDR1 SGDLS and CDR2 YYNGEE. CDR3 residues: CASSQGASGSSYNEQFF. CDR3 in DNA: TGTGCCAGCAGCCAGGGGGCTAGCGGGAGCTCCTACAATGAGCAGTTCTTC.

The CDR3 DNA reads as TGCGCCAGCAGCGCACCCGGGACAGGAGACTATGGCTACACCTTC. As protein: CASSAPGTGDYGYTF. The chain has TRBV4-1 and TRBJ1-2, with 8 bases identical to TRBD1. Germline CDR1 reads MGHRA; CDR2 reads YSYEKL. The CDR3 is 15 amino acids. V dropped 5 bases and J dropped 3; count of bases not matched to a gene: 8.

The rearrangement uses TRBV19 and TRBJ1-5; D is undetermined. The CDR3 covers 15 residues. The germline V gene encodes CDR1 LNHDA and CDR2 SQIVND (reference sequence). The V gene lost 7 bases and the J gene lost 2 bases, with 15 bases spanning the gap. This CDR3 is CASKETAHGNQPQHF. CDR3 in DNA: TGTGCCAGTAAAGAAACAGCCCATGGCAATCAGCCCCAGCATTTT.

The CDR3 is CASSLGGSGETQYF. The DNA for the CDR3 is TGTGCCAGCAGCCTGGGGGGTTCCGGAGAGACCCAGTACTTC. This chain links TRBV16 with TRBJ2-5, with D possibly being TRBD2 (6 bases). Germline CDR1 KGHSY, CDR2 FQNENV. The V and J ends lost 4 bases and 4 bases respectively, with 13 bases between them. The CDR3 loop spans 14 amino acids.

The chain employs TRBV6-5 and TRBJ1-3; D unclear. The V gene lost 0 bases and the J gene lost 2 bases, with 5 bases spanning the gap. The germline V gene encodes CDR1 MNHEY and CDR2 SVGAGI. CDR3 size: 14 residues. The CDR3 DNA reads as TGTGCCAGCAGTTACTCGGGCCCTGGAAACACCATATATTTT. This translates into CASSYSGPGNTIYF.

The chain is built from TRBV7-9 and TRBJ2-1; D not certain. This CDR3 contains 19 residues. V lost 5 bases and J 2 bases, leaving 25 bases between the germline ends. The germline V gene has CDR1 SEHNR and CDR2 FQNEAQ (reference sequence). The CDR3 DNA reads TGTGCCAGCAGCACCGCCTTGGCCCAAAACTTCGAAGCCTACAATGAGCAGTTCTTC. Translated: CASSTALAQNFEAYNEQFF. The full variable domain, its missing parts supplied by reference TRBV7-9 and TRBJ2-1, is DTGVSQNPRHKITKRGQNVTFRCDPISEHNRLYWYRQTLGQGPEFLTYFQNEAQLEKSRLLSDRFSAERPKGSFSTLEIQRTEQGDSAMYLCASSTALAQNFEAYNEQFFGPGTRLTVL.

V and J are TRBV9 and TRBJ2-3; a weak D match, TRBD1 (5 bases). The CDR3 length is 16 residues. Trimming stripped 1 base from V and 2 bases from J, with 14 bases between. Germline V lookup: CDR1 SGDLS, CDR2 YYNGEE. CDR3: CASSVFRAMFTDTQYF. The DNA for the CDR3 is TGTGCCAGCAGCGTATTCAGGGCGATGTTCACAGATACGCAGTATTTT.

The chain is built from TRBV15 and TRBJ2-5, with 12 bases aligning to TRBD2. The V gene's germline CDR1 is LNHNV and CDR2 YYDKDF (reference sequence). This CDR3 comprises 15 residues. With 2 bases clipped from V and 5 bases from J, the junction kept 3 bases outside the gene matches. DNA of the CDR3: TGTGCCACCAGCAGATCTAGCGGGGGGGCCGAGACCCAGTACTTC. Translating gives CATSRSSGGAETQYF.